Listed here are 25 T cell receptor beta chains from one sample, sequenced in a study of cytomegalovirus exposure and HLA in healthy donors. Primers: 60 Vbeta forward and 13 Jbeta reverse. Produced via immunoSEQ multiplex PCR; TCRdb's table is partial and in-frame only. This sample has some 200,000 clones, with 75% to 85% found just once. The sequenced sample was PBMCs. These receptors came from a girl aged 10-17 years in good health and CMV-seronegative.

The chain links TRBV5-1 to TRBJ2-7; 11 bases agree with TRBD2. Unmatched junction bases numbered 9, after V lost 5 bases and J lost 2 bases. The CDR3 has 16 amino acids. Germline-derived CDR1 and CDR2 are SGHRS and YFSETQ. The CDR3 spells CASRAGTSGKPYEQYF. CDR3 coding DNA: TGCGCCAGCAGGGCCGGGACTAGCGGCAAGCCCTACGAGCAGTACTTC. Supplemented by reference TRBV5-1 and TRBJ2-7, the full variable domain reads KAGVTQTPRYLIKTRGQQVTLSCSPISGHRSVSWYQQTPGQGLQFLFEYFSETQRNKGNFPGRFSGRQFSNSRSEMNVSTLELGDSALYLCASRAGTSGKPYEQYFGPGTRLTVT.

The rearrangement links TRBV7-9 to TRBJ2-7; 11 bases match TRBD1. This CDR3 has 16 amino acids. V lost 4 bases and J lost 12; bases outside the gene matches: 17. Germline V gene sequence: CDR1 SEHNR, CDR2 FQNEAQ (reference sequence). The CDR3 DNA sequence: TGTGCCAGCAGCTCCGGGGGCTCGGGACAGGGGGTTAGGCTGTACTTC. Residues: CASSSGGSGQGVRLYF.

This rearrangement joins TRBV5-4 to TRBJ2-5, with 15 bases aligning to TRBD2. The CDR3 spans 16 residues. Germline V gives CDR1 SGHNT, CDR2 YYREEE (reference sequence). With V trimmed by 1 base and J by 6 bases, 4 bases remained unmatched. The CDR3 is CASSLPGTSGGKTQYF. CDR3 bases: TGTGCCAGCAGCTTGCCAGGGACTAGCGGGGGGAAGACCCAGTACTTC.

The CDR3 sequence is CATSGRQGPKNIQYF. The CDR3, as DNA: TGTGCCACCAGCGGACGTCAGGGGCCCAAAAACATTCAGTACTTC. The chain links TRBV15 to TRBJ2-4; D possibly corresponds to TRBD1 (6 bases). The V end was cut by 5 bases, the J end by 2 bases, with 13 bases between. Germline CDR1 and CDR2: LNHNV and YYDKDF (reference sequence). The CDR3 covers 15 residues.

The J gene is TRBJ2-1, the V gene TRBV2; possibly TRBD2 for D (6 bases). Germline CDR1 is SNHLY and CDR2 is FYNNEI. V was clipped by 7 bases and J by 7 bases, with 11 bases between them. The CDR3 length is 12 residues. DNA of the CDR3: TGTGCCAGCATTCGGGACTGGAATGAGCAGTTCTTC. Its protein is CASIRDWNEQFF.

The gene calls are TRBV13 and TRBJ2-2; D might be TRBD2 (6 bases). CDR1 is PRHDT and CDR2 is FYEKMQ in the germline V gene (reference sequence). The CDR3 sequence is 16 residues long. V was cut by 5 bases and J by 4 bases, with 17 bases left in between. The CDR3 here is CASSRHRAGSTGELFF. CDR3 bases: TGTGCCAGCAGCCGCCATCGGGCGGGGAGCACCGGGGAGCTGTTTTTT.

This sequence joins TRBV18 and TRBJ1-5; 10 nucleotides agree with TRBD1. Germline CDR1 reads KGHSH; CDR2 reads LQKENI. The junction had 11 bases not matched to a gene; V was cut back by 2 bases and J by 4 bases. The CDR3 loop spans 18 amino acids. CDR3 nucleotide sequence: TGTGCCAGCTCACCAGGGGAGTGGGACAGGGGCTGGAATCAGCCCCAGCATTTT. Translated: CASSPGEWDRGWNQPQHF.

This chain joins TRBV5-4 and TRBJ2-5, with 13 bases identical to TRBD2. CDR1 SGHNT and CDR2 YYREEE come from the germline V gene (reference sequence). Trimming at V came to 5 bases and at J to 3 bases, leaving 10 bases not matched to a gene. The CDR3 loop spans 17 amino acids. The CDR3 is CASRPGGTSGTEETQYF. CDR3 bases: TGTGCCAGCAGGCCGGGGGGGACTAGCGGGACCGAAGAGACCCAGTACTTC.

The J gene is TRBJ2-3, the V gene TRBV5-1; 8 positions agree with TRBD1. The germline CDR1 and CDR2 sequences are SGHRS and YFSETQ. This CDR3 has 15 residues. The V segment lost 0 bases and the J segment 6 bases; nucleotides outside the gene matches: 6. Written as DNA, the CDR3 is TGCGCCAGCAGCTTGGCGACAGGGGTCTCGGATACGCAGTATTTT. Protein: CASSLATGVSDTQYF.

This sequence joins TRBV2 and TRBJ1-4; D remains unclear. In germline, CDR1 is SNHLY, CDR2 FYNNEI. This CDR3 has 12 amino acids. V gave up 4 bases and J gave up 6 bases, with 6 bases separating them. The CDR3: CASSGGDEKLFF. CDR3 bases: TGTGCCAGCAGTGGGGGAGATGAAAAACTGTTTTTT.

The rearrangement links TRBV6-5 to TRBJ2-7; possibly TRBD1 for D (6 bases). This CDR3 has 14 residues. Germline CDR1 reads MNHEY; CDR2 reads SVGAGI. Trimming pared 5 bases from V and 5 bases from J, leaving 16 bases between. The CDR3, as DNA: TGTGCCAGCAGTCTGCCCGACAGGCCCCACGAGCAGTACTTC. Translated: CASSLPDRPHEQYF.

This sequence joins TRBV5-5 and TRBJ1-2, with D possibly matching TRBD1 (6 bases). Trimming took off 0 bases at V and 6 bases at J, with 12 bases between the two ends. Germline CDR1 SGHKS, CDR2 YYEKEE (reference sequence). This CDR3 spans 14 amino acids. The CDR3: CASSLGREGDGYTF. In nucleotides, the CDR3 is TGTGCCAGCAGCTTGGGGAGGGAGGGGGATGGCTACACCTTC.

The V and J genes are TRBV5-4 and TRBJ2-2; maybe TRBD2 (6 bases). Germline values: CDR1 SGHNT, CDR2 YYREEE (reference sequence). The CDR3 loop spans 14 amino acids. V was cut by 0 bases and J by 4 bases, with 7 bases left in between. CDR3 DNA: TGTGCCAGCAGCTTGGCGGAGGGCACCGGGGAGCTGTTTTTT. This encodes CASSLAEGTGELFF.

CDR3 sequence (DNA): TGTGCCAGCAGCTTATCGGGGGAGTCGGGCTCCTACGAGCAGTACTTC. Translating it yields CASSLSGESGSYEQYF. The chain joins TRBV7-9 to TRBJ2-7; TRBD2 is a possible D gene (6 bases). The germline CDR1 and CDR2 sequences are SEHNR and FQNEAQ (reference sequence). Trimming took 2 bases from V and 0 from J, leaving 14 bases between them. The CDR3 runs to 16 residues.

The rearrangement uses TRBV4-2 and TRBJ2-7; 9 nucleotides match TRBD2. From germline, CDR1 is LGHNA and CDR2 YNFKEQ. The CDR3 has 16 residues. Trimming took 4 bases from V and 3 from J; bases not matched to a gene: 10. CDR3 nucleotides: TGTGCCAGCAGCCCCGATCCGGGACTAGCACGCTACGAGCAGTACTTC. Translating gives CASSPDPGLARYEQYF.

V usage is TRBV10-1 and J usage is TRBJ1-3; D might be TRBD1 (6 bases). The CDR3 consists of 15 residues. Germline-derived CDR1 and CDR2 are WNHNN and SYGVQD (reference sequence). Trimming left V 5 bases short and J 4 bases short, with 15 bases between. The CDR3 protein is CASSRDPGQGNTIYF. The CDR3 coding sequence is TGCGCCAGCAGTCGAGACCCCGGACAGGGAAACACCATATATTTT.

J is TRBJ2-3 and V is TRBV6-1, with TRBD1 matching 7 bases. The trim removed 6 bases at V and 2 bases at J, leaving 8 bases unmatched. In germline, CDR1 is MNHNS, CDR2 SASEGT. The CDR3 runs 15 residues. In nucleotides, the CDR3 is TGTGCCAGCAGCGCACAGGGGTCCCTCACAGATACGCAGTATTTT. It specifies CASSAQGSLTDTQYF.

V is TRBV7-2 and J is TRBJ2-1; tentatively, D is TRBD2 (6 bases). The V and J ends lost 5 bases and 5 bases respectively, with 19 bases between them. The CDR3 totals 16 residues. The germline V gene encodes CDR1 SGHTA and CDR2 FQGNSA. CDR3 sequence (DNA): TGTGCCAGCAGCCCTTCCCCCGGGACTCAGAACAATGAGCAGTTCTTC. Amino acid sequence: CASSPSPGTQNNEQFF.

The chain is built from TRBV28 and TRBJ2-6, with TRBD1 matching 7 bases. Germline V CDR1 and CDR2: MDHEN, SYDVKM. Trimming took 7 bases from V and 2 from J; bases not matched to a gene: 5. The CDR3 has 15 residues. The CDR3 region is CASTPDRAGANVLTF. DNA of the CDR3: TGTGCCAGCACACCAGACAGGGCTGGGGCCAACGTCCTGACTTTC. Full variable domain (remainder filled in from reference TRBV28 and TRBJ2-6): DVKVTQSSRYLVKRTGEKVFLECVQDMDHENMFWYRQDPGLGLRLIYFSYDVKMKEKGDIPEGYSVSREKKERFSLILESASTNQTSMYLCASTPDRAGANVLTFGAGSRLTVL.

The V gene is TRBV9, the J gene TRBJ2-3, with D possibly being TRBD1 (6 bases). Germline-derived CDR1 and CDR2 are SGDLS and YYNGEE. The CDR3 sequence is 14 residues long. V was shortened by 3 bases and J by 0 bases, with 8 bases between the two germline ends. The CDR3 region is CASSADSSTDTQYF. CDR3 sequence (DNA): TGTGCCAGCAGCGCGGACAGTAGCACAGATACGCAGTATTTT.

The chain recombines TRBV5-1 with TRBJ1-6, with D hard to call. The V and J ends lost 5 bases and 7 bases respectively, with 10 bases between them. Germline CDR1 SGHRS, CDR2 YFSETQ. The CDR3 consists of 13 residues. Written as DNA, the CDR3 is TGCGCCAGCAGTAAAGTCCAGAATTCACCCCTCCACTTT. Translating it yields CASSKVQNSPLHF.

Points on this clone: The junction departs from germline at one end; a sequencing error may be responsible. The chain recombines TRBV5-1 with TRBJ2-5; perhaps TRBD2 as D (5 bases). The CDR3 spans 14 residues. Germline V gene lookup returns CDR1 SGHRS and CDR2 YFSETQ. CDR3 DNA sequence: TGCGCCACCAGCCTGGCGACTTCGGGGGAGACCCAGTACTTC. Its protein product is CATSLATSGETQYF.

The chain uses TRBV11-2 and TRBJ2-1; 7 nucleotides match TRBD2. Germline CDR1 SGHAT, CDR2 FQNNGV. The CDR3 sequence is 17 residues long. V shed 3 bases and J 1 base; nucleotides not matched to a gene: 9. The CDR3 sequence: CASSFFLADPSYNEQFF. CDR3 DNA sequence: TGTGCCAGCAGCTTTTTCCTAGCGGATCCTTCCTACAATGAGCAGTTCTTC.

This clone was counted a single time. This sample includes further DNA sequences coding for the same CDR3. The chain is built from TRBV11-2 and TRBJ1-1; D ambiguous. This CDR3 is built from 13 residues. Germline CDR1 is SGHAT and CDR2 is FQNNGV. Trimming took 3 bases from V and 1 from J, leaving 6 bases between them. In nucleotides, the CDR3 is TGTGCCAGCAGCTTTTCAGAGAACACTGAAGCTTTCTTT. This sequence encodes CASSFSENTEAFF.

The V and J genes are TRBV5-4 and TRBJ2-5; weak D call: TRBD1 (6 bases). The J call could be wrong; TRBJ2-7 is a better fit for the DNA end. The CDR3 has 14 residues. Germline CDR1 and CDR2: SGHNT and YYREEE (reference sequence). The CDR3: CASSLGDKNYEQYF. The DNA of the CDR3 is TGTGCCAGCAGCTTGGGGGACAAAAACTACGAGCAGTACTTC.